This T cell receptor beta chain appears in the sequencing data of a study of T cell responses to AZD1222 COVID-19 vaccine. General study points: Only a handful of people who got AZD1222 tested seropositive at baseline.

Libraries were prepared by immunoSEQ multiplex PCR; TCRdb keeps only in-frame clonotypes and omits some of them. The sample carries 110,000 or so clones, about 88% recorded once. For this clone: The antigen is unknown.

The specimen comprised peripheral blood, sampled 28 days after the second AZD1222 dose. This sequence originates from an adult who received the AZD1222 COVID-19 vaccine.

This CDR3 is CASSETTGTGGNEKLFF. The CDR3 DNA follows: TGTGCCAGCAGTGAAACTACCGGGACAGGGGGCAATGAAAAACTGTTTTTT. The chain combines TRBV6-1 with TRBJ1-4; 12 bases are a match to TRBD1. V was clipped by 2 bases and J by 5 bases; unmatched bases: 6. From germline, CDR1 is MNHNS and CDR2 SASEGT. There are 17 residues in the CDR3.